These 27 T cell receptor beta chains originate from one sample sequenced in a study of tumor and adjacent non-tumor tissue in lung cancer. RNA was extracted from bulk tissue without any cell sorting. More than 3 cm separated this lung sample from the edge of the tumor. Three rounds of nested PCR, following a modified ARM-PCR protocol, produced the TCRbeta library. TCRdb analysed the multiplex PCR reads with MiXCR anew, one entry per CDR3 protein. The sample records 40,000 to 55,000 distinct CDR3 sequences, around two thirds being singletons. Sequencing was done on a sample of distant non-tumor lung tissue. The origin of the receptors is a woman aged 60 to 75 with non-small cell lung cancer.

V is TRBV11-1 and J is TRBJ2-3; tentatively, D is TRBD2 (5 bases). This CDR3 region has 11 residues. Per the germline V gene, CDR1 is SGHAT and CDR2 is FQDESV (reference sequence). V was pared by 4 bases and J by 11 bases, with 10 bases between. CDR3 sequence: CASSYLSGQYF. In DNA, the CDR3 is TGTGCCAGCAGCTATCTGAGCGGGCAGTATTTT.

Concerning this clonotype: Lacking the conserved final phenylalanine or tryptophan, this CDR3 likely reflects a read error. This chain uses TRBV11-2 with TRBJ1-5; D is unresolved. In germline, CDR1 is SGHAT, CDR2 FQNNGV. Trimming took off 3 bases at V and 7 bases at J, with 10 bases between the two ends. This CDR3 comprises 13 residues. This CDR3 is CASSLEIRQPQHI. DNA of the CDR3: TGTGCCAGCAGCTTGGAGATAAGGCAGCCCCAGCATATT.

The sample holds one count of this clonotype. Lacking the conserved final phenylalanine or tryptophan, this CDR3 likely reflects a read error. It is unclear where the CDR3 begins or ends on the DNA, so no DNA is shown, and the CDR3 is as TCRdb lists it. V and J are TRBV21-1 and TRBJ1-1; TRBD1, the table's D call, was not compared with the DNA. TRBV21-1 is listed as a pseudogene. The CDR3 has 16 residues if both end residues are counted. CDR3 region: CASSKALGQGGTEAFS.

The chain is built from TRBV20-1 and TRBJ2-3; D is tentatively TRBD1 or TRBD2 (5 bases each). Germline V gives CDR1 DFQATT, CDR2 SNEGSKA (reference sequence). The CDR3 runs 12 residues. V lost 3 bases to trimming and J lost 6 bases, with 10 bases between them. DNA for the CDR3: TGCAGTGCTAGTACCGAGGGGGATACGCAGTATTTT. The encoded protein is CSASTEGDTQYF.

A note on this clonotype: With a much larger clone just one base away, this may be a read error. V gene TRBV5-4 combines with J gene TRBJ2-7, with D perhaps matching TRBD2 (5 bases). The length of the CDR3 is 17 residues. V dropped 1 base and J dropped 1 base, with 18 bases sitting between them. The germline V gene has CDR1 SGHNT and CDR2 YYREEE (reference sequence). The CDR3 coding sequence is TGTGCCAGCAGCTTGTCGAGGGCAGGCTTCTCTTCCTACGAGCAGTACTTC. Protein: CASSLSRAGFSSYEQYF.

Comments on this clonotype: An end of the junction differs from the germline gene, which may be a read error. The chain combines TRBV4-2 with TRBJ2-7; no firm D call. CDR3 length: 15 residues. CDR1 is LGHNA and CDR2 is YNFKEQ in the germline V gene. CDR3 in amino acids: CASSQDEAGLYEQYF. The DNA for the CDR3 is TGTGCCAGCAGTCAGGACGAGGCAGGCCTCTACGAGCAGTACTTT.

The V call is TRBV12-3 or TRBV12-4, the J call TRBJ2-3; D is ambiguous. CDR3 size: 11 residues. V was shortened by 10 bases and J by 4 bases, with 9 bases between the two germline ends. The CDR3 region is CANCFADTQYF. CDR3 coding DNA: TGTGCCAACTGTTTCGCAGATACGCAGTATTTT.

Of note for this clonotype: A read error may account for a junction end that differs from germline. The rearrangement links TRBV11-3 to TRBJ2-1, with D possibly matching TRBD1 (6 bases). Germline CDR1 SGHNT, CDR2 YENEEA. This CDR3 region has 13 residues. CDR3 amino acids: CAGKSGQYNEQFF. The CDR3 nucleotides are TGTGCCGGCAAATCCGGACAGTACAATGAGCAATTCTTC.

Concerning this clonotype itself: The conserved phenylalanine or tryptophan normally closing the CDR3 is absent here, so this likely arose from a read error. The DNA is left out, because the CDR3 cannot be placed on it with certainty; the CDR3 is given as TCRdb lists it. The genes are TRBV11-2 and TRBJ2-1; the table's D call, TRBD2, was not checked against the DNA. Inclusive of both ends, the CDR3 amounts to 18 amino acids. Germline V lookup: CDR1 SGHAT, CDR2 FQNNGV. CDR3 sequence: CASSLGMGLAGANNEQFL.

By share, this clonotype counts as medium-sized. V and J are TRBV10-3 and TRBJ2-7; D unresolved. The germline V gene has CDR1 ENHRY and CDR2 SYGVKD. V was cut by 3 bases and J by 5 bases, with 5 bases left in between. This CDR3 is 11 amino acids long. The CDR3 sequence: CAISEGNEQYF. The CDR3 DNA sequence: TGTGCCATCAGTGAAGGGAACGAGCAGTACTTC.

On this clonotype itself: The junction departs from germline at one end; a sequencing error may be responsible. The chain employs TRBV4-3 and TRBJ2-2, with no clear D. Germline values: CDR1 LGHNA, CDR2 YSLEER. This CDR3 is built from 16 residues. For the CDR3, the DNA is TGCGCCAACAGCCAAGATTGCAACGAAATCACCGGGGAGCTGTTTTTT. Its translation: CANSQDCNEITGELFF.

This chain links TRBV29-1 with TRBJ2-1, with a weak D call TRBD2 (6 bases). The V and J ends lost 6 bases and 10 bases respectively, with 16 bases between them. This CDR3 contains 12 residues. Germline-derived CDR1 and CDR2 are SQVTM and ANQGSEA. The CDR3 protein is CSVPGLHYEQFF. The CDR3 bases are TGCAGCGTCCCGGGACTGCACTACGAGCAGTTCTTC.

Details on this clonotype: A read error may produce the germline difference seen at one junction end. The V call is TRBV11-3, the J call TRBJ2-1; TRBD2 agrees at 12 bases. This CDR3 has 18 residues. Germline values: CDR1 SGHNT, CDR2 YENEEA. CDR3 in DNA: TGTACCAGCAGCTTAGGACTAGCGGGGAGGAACTATCATAGTGAGCAGTTCTTC. Amino acid sequence: CTSSLGLAGRNYHSEQFF. The variable domain in full, completed from reference TRBV11-3 and TRBJ2-1, reads EAGVVQSPRYKIIEKKQPVAFWCNPISGHNTLYWYLQNLGQGPELLIRYENEEAVDDSQLPKDRFSAERLKGVDSTLKIQPAELGDSAVYLCTSSLGLAGRNYHSEQFFGPGTRLTVL.

About this clonotype itself: This may arise from a read error, as a much more abundant clone is one base away. The V call is TRBV5-1, the J call TRBJ1-2, with D possibly being TRBD1 (5 bases). Trimming cost V 4 bases and J 4 bases, with 11 bases left between them. Looked up from germline, CDR1 is SGHRS and CDR2 is YFSETQ. The length of the CDR3 is 13 residues. CDR3 in DNA: TGCGCCAGCAGCACGGTGACAGTCTATGGCTACACCTTC. Encoded protein: CASSTVTVYGYTF.

As to this clonotype: The junction differs from germline at one of its ends, possibly a read error. The chain recombines TRBV4-3 with TRBJ1-1; D is perhaps TRBD1 (6 bases). The CDR3 runs 14 residues. The germline gives CDR1 LGHNA, CDR2 YSLEER. The CDR3 DNA follows: TGCGCCAGCAGCCAAGCCGACAGGAACACTGAAACTCTCTTT. Amino acid sequence: CASSQADRNTETLF.

This clonotype was observed many times. It may be a read error: a sequence one base away is much more abundant. J is TRBJ2-7 and V is TRBV10-3; D is perhaps TRBD1 or TRBD2 (5 bases each). The V gene's germline CDR1 is ENHRY and CDR2 SYGVKD. This CDR3 is 14 amino acids long. The CDR3 coding sequence is TGTGCCATCAATGAGCGAGGCCGGGACGACGAGCAGTACTTC. It translates to CAINERGRDDEQYF.

About this clonotype itself: The conserved closing phenylalanine or tryptophan is absent in this CDR3, likely reflecting a read error. No DNA is shown, since the ends of the CDR3 on it are uncertain; the CDR3 is the one TCRdb lists. The chain employs TRBV10-2 and TRBJ2-6. The CDR3 has 15 residues if both end residues are counted. Germline V gene data show CDR1 as WSHSY and CDR2 as SAAADI. CDR3 residues: CASSYTSSEANVLAL.

Note on this clonotype: The germline gene is not matched at one end of the junction; a read error may be the cause. The gene calls are TRBV29-1 and TRBJ2-7, with 9 bases matching TRBD1. This CDR3 comprises 15 residues. Germline loops: CDR1 SQVTM, CDR2 ANQGSEA. CDR3 DNA: TGTAGCGTTGAACTCCCACAGGGGGCTTCCTACGAGCAGTATTTC. Protein product: CSVELPQGASYEQYF.

Turning to this clonotype: The conserved phenylalanine or tryptophan is not found at the CDR3 terminus, so this likely reflects a read error. For the CDR3, the DNA is TGTGTCAGCAGTTACAGGCAGGGGGCTAAGAATGAGCAGTTCCTC. Protein product: CVSSYRQGAKNEQFL. This sequence joins TRBV6-2 or TRBV6-3 and TRBJ2-1; 8 positions agree with TRBD1. The CDR3 is made up of 15 amino acids. In germline, CDR1 is MNHEY, CDR2 SVGEGT.

The chain couples TRBV12-3 or TRBV12-4 to TRBJ2-1; no clear D. This CDR3 contains 13 residues. V was shortened by 8 bases and J by 3 bases, with 11 bases between the two germline ends. The CDR3 loop reads CASQSEFYNEQFF. The CDR3 nucleotides read TGTGCCAGCCAAAGCGAGTTCTACAATGAGCAGTTCTTC.

The J gene is TRBJ1-4, the V gene TRBV9; the match to TRBD1 covers 7 bases. Germline V gene lookup returns CDR1 SGDLS and CDR2 YYNGEE. The J segment lost 10 bases and the V segment lost 4 bases, leaving 16 bases of the junction unmatched. The CDR3 contains 16 residues. The CDR3, as DNA: TGTGCCAGCAGCCCCCACATATCAGGGGGAGGCGGAAAACTGTTTTTT. Translating gives CASSPHISGGGGKLFF.

As for this clonotype: A read error may account for a junction end that differs from germline. The chain is built from TRBV12-3 or TRBV12-4 and TRBJ2-3, with unresolved D. The CDR3 loop spans 11 amino acids. Written as DNA, the CDR3 is TGTGCCAGCAGTTACGCAGAAACGCAGTATTTT. It yields the protein CASSYAETQYF.

As to this clonotype: One end of the junction is discordant with germline, which a read error may explain. The chain links TRBV4-3 to TRBJ1-1, with 8 bases that match TRBD1. Looked up from germline, CDR1 is LGHNA and CDR2 is YSLEER. This CDR3 contains 14 residues. CDR3 coding DNA: TGCGTCAGCGGCCAAGATTCCCAGGGGGCCGAAGCTTTCTTT. It specifies CVSGQDSQGAEAFF.

On this clonotype itself: The conserved closing phenylalanine or tryptophan is absent in this CDR3, likely reflecting a read error. The CDR3 DNA reads as TGCAGCGTTGATAGAGTGGGGGGCAATGAGCAGTTCTCC. Translating gives CSVDRVGGNEQFS. The gene calls are TRBV29-1 and TRBJ2-1; the D gene is possibly TRBD2 (6 bases). Germline V gene data show CDR1 as SQVTM and CDR2 as ANQGSEA. The CDR3 has 13 residues. The V end was cut by 3 bases, the J end by 6 bases, with 12 bases between.

This clonotype was seen a single time. A read error may produce the germline difference seen at one junction end. The V and J genes are TRBV6-5 and TRBJ2-1; D call uncertain. CDR1 and CDR2 from the germline V gene are MNHEY and SVGAGI. The CDR3 is 18 residues long. Here the CDR3 reads CVSSNMRSGDISYNEQFF. CDR3 sequence (DNA): TGTGTCAGCAGTAACATGCGCTCTGGAGATATCTCCTACAATGAGCAGTTCTTC.

This clonotype has at least ten counts. The rearrangement joins TRBV12-3 or TRBV12-4 to TRBJ2-3; possibly TRBD1 for D (6 bases). The CDR3 runs 14 residues. The V and J ends lost 6 bases and 0 bases respectively, with 10 bases between them. For the CDR3, the DNA is TGTGCCAGCAGCCCGGGACAAAGCACAGATACGCAGTATTTT. Translated: CASSPGQSTDTQYF.

As concerns this clonotype: A read error is likely, as this CDR3 ends without the conserved phenylalanine or tryptophan. CDR3 loop: CSVAGSITGSYKQYL. For the CDR3, the DNA is TGCAGCGTCGCGGGTTCAATTACGGGCTCCTACAAGCAGTACCTC. V usage is TRBV29-1 and J usage is TRBJ2-7; a possible D gene is TRBD2 (5 bases). CDR1 and CDR2 (germline): SQVTM, ANQGSEA. CDR3 size: 15 residues.